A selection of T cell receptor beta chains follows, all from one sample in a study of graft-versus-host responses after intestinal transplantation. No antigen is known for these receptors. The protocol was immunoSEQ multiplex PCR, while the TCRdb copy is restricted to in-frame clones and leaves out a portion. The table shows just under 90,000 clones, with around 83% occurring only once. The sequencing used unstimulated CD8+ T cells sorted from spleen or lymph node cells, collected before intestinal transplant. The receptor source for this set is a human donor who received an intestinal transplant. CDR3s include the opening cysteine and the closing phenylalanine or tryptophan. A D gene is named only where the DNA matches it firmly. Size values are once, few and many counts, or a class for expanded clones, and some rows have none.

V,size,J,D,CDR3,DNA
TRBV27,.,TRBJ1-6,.,CASSLSLINSPLHF,TGTGCCAGCAGTTTATCGCTAATTAATTCACCCCTCCACTTT
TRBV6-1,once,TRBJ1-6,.,CASTVAGTSPLHF,TGTGCCAGCACCGTGGCAGGAACCTCACCCCTCCACTTT
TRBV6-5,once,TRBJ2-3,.,CASSVVGQSTDTQYF,TGTGCCAGCAGTGTGGTGGGACAAAGCACAGATACGCAGTATTTT
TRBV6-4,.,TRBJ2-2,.,CASSDSSGELFF,TGTGCCAGCAGTGACTCGTCCGGGGAGCTGTTTTTT
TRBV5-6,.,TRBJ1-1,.,CASSDGRVTEAFF,TGTGCCAGCAGCGATGGGCGGGTAACTGAAGCTTTCTTT
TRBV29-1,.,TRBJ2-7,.,CSAESSYEQYF,TGCAGCGCCGAGAGTAGTTACGAGCAGTACTTC
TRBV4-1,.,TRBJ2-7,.,CASSQDRNGAYEQYF,TGCGCCAGCAGCCAAGATCGGAACGGAGCCTACGAGCAGTACTTC
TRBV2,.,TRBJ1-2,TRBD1,CASMGTGGGYGYTF,TGTGCCAGCATGGGGACAGGGGGAGGCTATGGCTACACCTTC
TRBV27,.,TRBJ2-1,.,CASSYGSSYNEQFF,TGTGCCAGCAGTTACGGGAGTAGTTACAATGAGCAGTTCTTC
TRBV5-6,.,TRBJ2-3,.,CASSPPSGGIDTQYF,TGTGCCAGCAGCCCCCCCTCGGGCGGGATCGATACGCAGTATTTT
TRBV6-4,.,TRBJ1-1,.,CASSSDRRNTEAFF,TGTGCCAGCAGTTCGGACAGAAGAAACACTGAAGCTTTCTTT
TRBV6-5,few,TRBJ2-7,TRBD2,CASSLASGQVEYF,TGTGCCAGCAGTTTAGCTAGCGGGCAGGTCGAATACTTC
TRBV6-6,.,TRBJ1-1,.,CASSQGPTEAFF,TGTGCCAGCAGTCAGGGGCCTACTGAAGCTTTCTTT
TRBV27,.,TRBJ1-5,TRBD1,CASSSPGTGKVAQHF,TGTGCCAGCAGTTCCCCCGGGACAGGGAAAGTGGCCCAGCATTTT
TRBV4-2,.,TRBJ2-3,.,CASSQVWGADTQYF,TGTGCCAGCAGCCAAGTCTGGGGGGCAGATACGCAGTATTTT
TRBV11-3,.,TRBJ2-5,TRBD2,CASSPGTSVQETQYF,TGTGCCAGCAGCCCCGGGACTAGCGTCCAAGAGACCCAGTACTTC
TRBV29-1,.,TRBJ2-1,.,CSFYSVGAYNEQFF,TGCAGCTTTTACAGTGTTGGAGCCTACAATGAGCAGTTCTTC
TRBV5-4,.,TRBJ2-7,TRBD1,CASSLAGTAYEQYF,TGTGCCAGCAGCTTGGCCGGGACAGCCTACGAGCAGTACTTC
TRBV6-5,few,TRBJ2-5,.,CASSYSMAEGETQYF,TGTGCCAGCAGTTACTCGATGGCGGAGGGGGAGACCCAGTACTTC
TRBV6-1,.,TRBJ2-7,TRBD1,CASSVSGTGGYEQYF,TGTGCCAGCAGTGTGTCCGGGACAGGGGGCTACGAGCAGTACTTC
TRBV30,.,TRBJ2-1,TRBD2,CASSGSSYNEQFF,TGTGCCTCGAGCGGGAGCTCCTACAATGAGCAGTTCTTC
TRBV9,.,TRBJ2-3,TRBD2,CASSVLAGGLSTDTQYF,TGTGCCAGCAGCGTACTAGCGGGAGGGCTTAGCACAGATACGCAGTATTTT
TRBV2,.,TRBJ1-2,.,CASSEAGSGGGYTF,TGTGCCAGCAGTGAAGCGGGAAGTGGTGGGGGCTACACCTTC
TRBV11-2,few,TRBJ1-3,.,CASSFVDGDTIYF,TGTGCCAGCAGCTTTGTGGATGGGGACACCATATATTTT
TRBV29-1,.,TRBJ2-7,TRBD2,CSVEQTGGDEQYF,TGCAGCGTTGAACAGACGGGAGGTGACGAGCAGTACTTC
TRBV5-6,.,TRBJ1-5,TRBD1,CASSLGQGGSNQPQHF,TGTGCCAGCAGCCTTGGACAGGGTGGGAGCAATCAGCCCCAGCATTTT
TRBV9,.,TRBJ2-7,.,CASSGTVLSYEQYF,TGTGCCAGCAGCGGGACAGTCTTATCCTACGAGCAGTACTTC
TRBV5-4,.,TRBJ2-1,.,CASSLKLEADYNEQFF,TGTGCCAGCAGCTTAAAATTAGAAGCAGACTACAATGAGCAGTTCTTC
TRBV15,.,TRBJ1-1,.,CATSSRLGDLEAFF,TGTGCCACCAGCAGCCGCCTGGGGGATCTTGAAGCTTTCTTT
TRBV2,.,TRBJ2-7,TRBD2,CASLAGESYEQYF,TGTGCCAGCTTAGCGGGGGAGTCCTACGAGCAGTACTTC
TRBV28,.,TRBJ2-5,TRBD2,CASRLVIPGGVQVQETQYF,TGTGCCAGCAGGTTAGTGATCCCGGGGGGGGTCCAGGTCCAAGAGACCCAGTACTTC
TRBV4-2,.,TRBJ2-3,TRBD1,CASSQDVTGPPDTQYF,TGTGCCAGCAGCCAAGACGTGACAGGGCCCCCGGATACGCAGTATTTT
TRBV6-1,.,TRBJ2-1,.,CASSEDSSYNEQFF,TGTGCCAGCAGTGAAGACAGCTCCTACAATGAGCAGTTCTTC
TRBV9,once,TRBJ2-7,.,CASSSPVQPYEQYF,TGTGCCAGCAGCTCTCCCGTACAACCCTACGAGCAGTACTTC
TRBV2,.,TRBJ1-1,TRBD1,CASSPTGATPF,TGTGCCAGCAGTCCCACAGGGGCCACTCCCTTT
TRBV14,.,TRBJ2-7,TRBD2,CASSQGGCAYEQYF,TGTGCCAGCAGCCAGGGGGGGTGCGCCTACGAGCAGTACTTC
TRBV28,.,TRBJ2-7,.,CASSEGYEQYF,TGTGCCAGCAGTGAGGGCTACGAGCAGTACTTC
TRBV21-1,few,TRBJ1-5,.,CASSCKVQPQHF,TGTGCCAGCAGCTGCAAGGTTCAGCCCCAGCATTTT
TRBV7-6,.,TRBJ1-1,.,CASSFQVNTEAFF,TGTGCCAGCAGCTTTCAGGTGAACACTGAAGCTTTCTTT
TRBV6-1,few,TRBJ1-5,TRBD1,CASSEEVRGDQPQHF,TGTGCCAGCAGTGAAGAGGTCAGGGGGGATCAGCCCCAGCATTTT
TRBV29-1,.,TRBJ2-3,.,CSVAPGADTQYF,TGCAGCGTTGCCCCCGGGGCAGATACGCAGTATTTT
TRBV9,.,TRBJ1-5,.,CASSVEGIANQPQHF,TGTGCCAGCAGCGTAGAGGGGATTGCCAATCAGCCCCAGCATTTT
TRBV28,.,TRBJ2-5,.,CASCFVIQGGGQGQETQYF,TGTGCCAGCTGTTTTGTGATACAGGGGGGGGGCCAGGGCCAAGAGACCCAGTACTTC
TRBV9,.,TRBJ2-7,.,CASSVGGSAARYEQYF,TGTGCCAGCAGCGTAGGAGGTTCAGCGGCCCGCTACGAGCAGTACTTC
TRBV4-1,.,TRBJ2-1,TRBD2,CASSQDPTSGVQGEQFF,TGCGCCAGCAGCCAAGACCCGACTAGCGGGGTACAAGGTGAGCAGTTCTTC
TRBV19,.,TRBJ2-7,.,CARRGSYEQYF,TGTGCCCGCAGGGGATCCTACGAGCAGTACTTC
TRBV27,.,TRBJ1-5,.,CASSWTDNQPQHF,TGTGCCAGCAGTTGGACAGACAATCAGCCCCAGCATTTT
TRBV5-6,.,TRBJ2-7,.,CASSVWDGSYEQYF,TGTGCCAGCAGCGTATGGGACGGCTCCTACGAGCAGTACTTC
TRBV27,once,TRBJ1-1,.,CASSPLPAGCTEAFF,TGTGCCAGCAGTCCCCTCCCCGCAGGGTGCACTGAAGCTTTCTTT